The following is a T cell receptor (beta chain) sequence with its context. What it recognizes is unknown. This sample stems from a study of CD8 T cells in ankylosing spondylitis. The study, taken as a whole, reports: Fewer than 10 highly homologous variants formed a TCR beta motif that appeared characteristic of ankylosing spondylitis blood. Clones that were linked to disease were CD8+ and were relatively rare in peripheral blood.

Making the TCR beta libraries involved quantitative 5'-RACE with molecular barcodes. Via MiXCR, TCRdb re-called the 5' RACE reads, giving one row per CDR3 protein. The top ten clones hold 0.45% to 0.6% of a sample with 750,000 to 850,000 distinct CDR3 sequences, about 12% of them seen once. Trimming cost V 0 bases and J 7 bases; bases outside gene matches: 5. Germline CDR1 and CDR2: ENHRY and SYGVKD. CDR3 length equals 15 residues. This clonotype was sampled from a male donor with ankylosing spondylitis. This rearrangement joins TRBV10-3 to TRBJ2-7, with TRBD1 matching 11 bases. Material: blood, either unsorted or a sorted T cell fraction (not recorded which). CDR3 in amino acids: CAISESGQGAEEQYF. The DNA of the CDR3 is TGTGCCATCAGTGAGTCAGGACAGGGGGCTGAGGAGCAGTACTTC.